This TCR beta chain was captured in a study of T cells after yellow fever vaccination. Study-wide findings and caveats: Clonotypes appearing in both CD4 and CD8 compartments existed, and their share was small. Subsequent to the booster, the majority of primary-vaccination clones reappeared (around 97% CD4, approximately 85% CD8).

The V segment lost 7 bases and the J segment 7 bases; nucleotides outside the gene matches: 10. Germline CDR1 SGHTA, CDR2 FQGTGA. The CDR3 runs 15 residues. Ten or more counts support this clonotype. Its specificity is not known. Generation of TCR cDNA used 5'RACE template switching (which added a universal primer site and UMIs). One entry per CDR3 protein results from TCRdb running MiXCR on the 5' RACE reads. The profile shows about 310,000 distinct CDR3 sequences, roughly 3.5% of them singletons. The sequence was obtained from a man aged 18-30 years who received the YFV17D yellow fever vaccine. The chain combines TRBV7-3 with TRBJ2-2; 9 bases match TRBD2. The source was PBMCs, collected on the day of the yellow fever booster vaccination. CDR3: CASTPAGGTLGELFF. The CDR3 nucleotides are TGTGCCAGCACCCCGGCGGGGGGGACCCTCGGGGAGCTGTTTTTT.